The present T cell receptor (beta chain) was sequenced within a study of cytomegalovirus exposure and HLA in healthy donors. Across the whole study: Among about 179 million T cells, an earlier analysis found roughly 100 million unique TCR beta sequences. The study's findings and limits: It was reported in a later analysis that an Asian-associated ancestry cluster showed fewer N-insertions than the roughly 710-donor mean. A highly shared variant cluster was judged a likely technical artifact. A few of the chains that were CMV-associated were confirmed in vitro to be specific for CMV antigens.

Primers: 60 Vbeta forward and 13 Jbeta reverse. Profiling relied on immunoSEQ multiplex PCR, and the TCRdb table lists in-frame clones only, not all of them. The data contain around 200,000 clones, about 86% of them singletons. Per the germline V gene, CDR1 is MNHNY and CDR2 is SVGAGI (reference sequence). The CDR3 is made up of 13 amino acids. The V and J ends lost 0 bases and 4 bases respectively, with 4 bases between them. In the case of this clone: Its matching antigen is unknown.

This rearrangement joins TRBV6-6 to TRBJ1-5, with D hard to call. The specimen sequenced was PBMCs. The sequence came from a woman between 25 and 40 years old in good health and CMV-seronegative. CDR3 in amino acids: CASSYSRNQPQHF. The CDR3 DNA sequence: TGTGCCAGCAGTTACTCGAGAAATCAGCCCCAGCATTTT.